This TCR beta chain was captured in a study of T cells in Graves' hyperthyroidism and ophthalmopathy. Overall study results and limits: Stable hyperthyroidism and ophthalmopathy were separated using 13 V-J signatures.

Trimming took 1 base from V and 9 from J; bases not matched to a gene: 4. CDR3 length equals 12 residues. CDR1 is DFQATT, CDR2 SNEGSKA, per germline (reference sequence). In regard to this clonotype: Its antigen is currently unknown. A much larger clone differs by one base, so this may be a read error. Because the CDR3 is missing its conserved closing phenylalanine or tryptophan, this is likely a read error.

The TCR beta CDR3 regions underwent amplification using RNA transcripts as the source. First-round RT-PCR targeting the TCR CDR3 was performed with the HTBI primer set. In TCRdb, the multiplex PCR reads were re-called with MiXCR into one record per CDR3 protein. The data hold approximately 590,000 distinct CDR3 sequences, with about a sixth observed a single time. Exclusion of patients followed from uncontrolled infection, other autoimmune disease, pregnancy or lactation. The material sequenced was blood. This TCR derives from a woman in her twenties or thirties with Graves' hyperthyroidism. J is TRBJ1-2 and V is TRBV20-1; 8 nucleotides align to TRBD1. DNA for the CDR3: TGCAGTGCTAGAGGCAGACAGGGGAGCTACACCCTC. Protein sequence: CSARGRQGSYTL.